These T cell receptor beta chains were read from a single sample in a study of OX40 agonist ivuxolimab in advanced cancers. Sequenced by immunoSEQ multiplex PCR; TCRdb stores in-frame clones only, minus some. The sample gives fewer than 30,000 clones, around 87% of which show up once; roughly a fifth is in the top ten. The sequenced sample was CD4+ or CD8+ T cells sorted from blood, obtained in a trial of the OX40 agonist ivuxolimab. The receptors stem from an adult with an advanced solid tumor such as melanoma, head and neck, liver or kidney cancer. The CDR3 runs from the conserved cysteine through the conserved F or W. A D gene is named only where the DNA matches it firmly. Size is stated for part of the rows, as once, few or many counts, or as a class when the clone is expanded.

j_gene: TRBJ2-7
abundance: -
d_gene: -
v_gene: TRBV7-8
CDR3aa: CASSYKGYAFSYEQYF
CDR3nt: TGTGCCAGCAGTTACAAGGGGTACGCATTCTCCTACGAGCAGTACTTC

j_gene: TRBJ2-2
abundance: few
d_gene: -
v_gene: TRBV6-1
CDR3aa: CASSEMGGITGELFF
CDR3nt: TGTGCCAGCAGTGAAATGGGGGGTATCACCGGGGAGCTGTTTTTT

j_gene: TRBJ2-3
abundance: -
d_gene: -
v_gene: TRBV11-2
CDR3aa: CASSPRLVTYEDTQYF
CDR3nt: TGTGCCAGCAGCCCCCGCCTAGTGACCTACGAGGATACGCAGTATTTT

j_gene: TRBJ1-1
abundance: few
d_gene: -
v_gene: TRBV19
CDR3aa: CASSWRGRNTEAFF
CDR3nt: TGTGCCAGTAGCTGGAGGGGGAGGAACACTGAAGCTTTCTTT

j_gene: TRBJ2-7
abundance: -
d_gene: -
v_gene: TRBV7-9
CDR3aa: CASTPPAGSYEQYF
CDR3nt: TGTGCCAGCACCCCCCCCGCGGGCTCCTACGAGCAGTACTTC

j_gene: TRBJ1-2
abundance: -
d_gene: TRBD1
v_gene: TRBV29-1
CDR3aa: CSVVGTGISDGYTF
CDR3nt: TGCAGCGTTGTTGGGACAGGGATTAGTGATGGCTACACCTTC

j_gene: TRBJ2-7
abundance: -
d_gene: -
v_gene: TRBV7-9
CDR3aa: CASSLEERAYEQYF
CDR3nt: TGTGCCAGCAGCTTAGAAGAGCGAGCCTACGAGCAGTACTTC

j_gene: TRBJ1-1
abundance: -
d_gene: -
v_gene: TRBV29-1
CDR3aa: CSAPGGDTEAFF
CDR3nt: TGCAGCGCCCCCGGTGGAGACACTGAAGCTTTCTTT

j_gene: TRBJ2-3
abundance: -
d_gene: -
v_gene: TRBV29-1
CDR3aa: CSVTGSISTDTQYF
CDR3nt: TGCAGCGTTACAGGTTCTATCAGCACAGATACGCAGTATTTT

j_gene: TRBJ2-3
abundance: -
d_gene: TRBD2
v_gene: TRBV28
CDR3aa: CASSPPGLNTDTQYF
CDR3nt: TGTGCCAGCAGCCCTCCGGGACTAAACACAGATACGCAGTATTTT

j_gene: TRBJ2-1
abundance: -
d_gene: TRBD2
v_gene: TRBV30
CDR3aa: CAWSDPRGDSYNEQFF
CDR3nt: TGTGCCTGGAGCGATCCCCGGGGGGACTCCTACAATGAGCAGTTCTTC

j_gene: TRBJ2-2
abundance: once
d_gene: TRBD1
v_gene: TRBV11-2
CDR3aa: CASLDRGDTGELFF
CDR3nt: TGTGCCAGCCTCGACAGGGGGGACACCGGGGAGCTGTTTTTT

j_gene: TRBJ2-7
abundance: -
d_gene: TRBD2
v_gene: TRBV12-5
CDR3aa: CASGLGVAGGPIEQYF
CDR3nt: TGTGCTAGTGGTTTGGGCGTAGCGGGAGGGCCGATCGAGCAGTACTTC

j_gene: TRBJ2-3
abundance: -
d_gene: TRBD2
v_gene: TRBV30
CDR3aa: CAWSAWTSADTQYF
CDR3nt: TGTGCCTGGAGTGCTTGGACTAGCGCCGATACGCAGTATTTT

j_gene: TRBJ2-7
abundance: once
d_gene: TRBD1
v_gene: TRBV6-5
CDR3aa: CASSPAGTGNYEQYF
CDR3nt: TGTGCCAGCAGTCCTGCCGGGACAGGAAATTACGAGCAGTACTTC

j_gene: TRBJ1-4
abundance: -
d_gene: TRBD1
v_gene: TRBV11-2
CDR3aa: CASSLGGTGRNEKLFF
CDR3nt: TGTGCCAGCAGCTTAGGTGGGACAGGACGTAATGAAAAACTGTTTTTT

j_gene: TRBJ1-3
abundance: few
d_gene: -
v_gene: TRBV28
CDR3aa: CASHSHILSGNTIYF
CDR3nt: TGTGCCAGCCACTCACACATCCTCTCTGGAAACACCATATATTTT

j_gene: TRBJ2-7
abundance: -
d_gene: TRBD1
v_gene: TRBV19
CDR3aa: CATRDRVYEQYF
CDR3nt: TGTGCCACCAGGGACAGAGTCTACGAGCAGTACTTC

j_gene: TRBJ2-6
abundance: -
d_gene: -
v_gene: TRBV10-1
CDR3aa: CASSPTIAQSRANVLTF
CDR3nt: TGCGCCAGCAGTCCAACGATAGCACAAAGTCGGGCCAACGTCCTGACTTTC

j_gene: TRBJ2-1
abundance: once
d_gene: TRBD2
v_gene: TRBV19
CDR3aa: CASSTGGFYNEQFF
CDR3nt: TGTGCCAGTAGTACGGGAGGGTTCTACAATGAGCAGTTCTTC

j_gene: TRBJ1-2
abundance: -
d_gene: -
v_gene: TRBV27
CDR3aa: CASRPEAALSYGYTF
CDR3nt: TGTGCCAGCAGGCCCGAGGCCGCGTTATCCTATGGCTACACCTTC

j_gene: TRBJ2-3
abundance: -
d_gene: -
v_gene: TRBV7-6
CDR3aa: CASSLTASSTDTQYF
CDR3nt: TGTGCCAGCAGCTTAACAGCGTCTAGCACAGATACGCAGTATTTT

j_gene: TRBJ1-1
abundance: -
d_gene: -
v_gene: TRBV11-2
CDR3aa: CASSPESDGYTEAFF
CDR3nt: TGTGCCAGCAGCCCGGAGTCGGACGGGTACACTGAAGCTTTCTTT

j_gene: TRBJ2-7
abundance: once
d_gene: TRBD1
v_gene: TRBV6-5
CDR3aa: CASRGQDYEQYF
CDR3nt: TGTGCCAGCAGGGGACAGGACTACGAGCAGTACTTC

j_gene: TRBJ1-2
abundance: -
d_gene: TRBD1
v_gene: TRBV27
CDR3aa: CASSLDRGQLYGYTF
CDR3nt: TGTGCCAGCAGTTTGGACAGGGGGCAATTGTATGGCTACACCTTC

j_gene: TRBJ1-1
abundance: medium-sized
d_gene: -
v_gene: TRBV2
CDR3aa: CASSTQGEVTEAFF
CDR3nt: TGTGCCAGCAGCACACAGGGAGAGGTCACTGAAGCTTTCTTT

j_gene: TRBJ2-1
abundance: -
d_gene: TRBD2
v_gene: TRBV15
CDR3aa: CATSPGTSLYNEQFF
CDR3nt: TGTGCCACCAGCCCCGGGACTAGCTTGTACAATGAGCAGTTCTTC

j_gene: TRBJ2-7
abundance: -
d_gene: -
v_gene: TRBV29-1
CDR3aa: CSVASTQGYEQYF
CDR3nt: TGCAGCGTTGCGTCCACACAGGGTTACGAGCAGTACTTC

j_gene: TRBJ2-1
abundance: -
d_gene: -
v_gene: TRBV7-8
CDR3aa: CASSLSDEQFF
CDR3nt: TGTGCCAGCAGCTTATCCGATGAGCAGTTCTTC

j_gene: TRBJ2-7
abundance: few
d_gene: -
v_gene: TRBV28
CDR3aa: CASSLVNEQYF
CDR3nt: TGTGCCAGCAGTCTCGTCAACGAGCAGTACTTC

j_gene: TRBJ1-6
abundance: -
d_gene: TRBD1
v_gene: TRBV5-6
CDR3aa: CASSLVRTGTSNSPLHF
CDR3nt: TGTGCCAGCAGCTTGGTTAGGACAGGGACCAGTAATTCACCCCTCCACTTT

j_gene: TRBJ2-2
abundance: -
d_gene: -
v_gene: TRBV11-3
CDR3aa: CASSLGVRRTGELFF
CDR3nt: TGTGCCAGCAGTTTAGGCGTAAGACGGACCGGGGAGCTGTTTTTT

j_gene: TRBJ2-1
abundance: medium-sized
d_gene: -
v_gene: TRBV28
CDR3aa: CASRLPGVSNEQFF
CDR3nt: TGTGCCAGCAGACTCCCGGGGGTTTCTAATGAGCAGTTCTTC

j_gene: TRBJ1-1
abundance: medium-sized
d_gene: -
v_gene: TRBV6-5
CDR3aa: CASSYRQGGYTEAFF
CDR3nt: TGTGCCAGCAGTTACCGGCAGGGAGGATATACTGAAGCTTTCTTT

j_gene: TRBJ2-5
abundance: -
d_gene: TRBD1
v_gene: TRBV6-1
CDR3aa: CASSTTGNQETQYF
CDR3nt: TGTGCCAGCAGCACGACAGGGAACCAAGAGACCCAGTACTTC

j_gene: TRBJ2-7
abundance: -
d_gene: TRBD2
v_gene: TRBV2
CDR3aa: CASSDPAAGDQGLAGDLYEQYF
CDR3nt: TGTGCCAGCAGTGACCCCGCCGCGGGGGACCAGGGACTAGCGGGAGACCTCTACGAGCAGTACTTC

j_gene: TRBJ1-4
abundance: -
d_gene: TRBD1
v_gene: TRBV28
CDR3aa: CASSFWQGGFVGEAGHEKLFF
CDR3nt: TGTGCCAGCAGTTTTTGGCAGGGGGGCTTTGTCGGTGAAGCTGGGCATGAAAAACTGTTTTTT

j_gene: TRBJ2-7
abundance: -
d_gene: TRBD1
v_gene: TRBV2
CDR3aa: CASRETGGLYEQYF
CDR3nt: TGTGCCAGCAGGGAGACAGGGGGTTTATACGAGCAGTACTTC

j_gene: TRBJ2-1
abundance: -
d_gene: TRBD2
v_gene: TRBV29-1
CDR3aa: CSVEGGLAGGNEQFF
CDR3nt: TGCAGCGTTGAAGGGGGACTAGCGGGAGGAAATGAGCAGTTCTTC

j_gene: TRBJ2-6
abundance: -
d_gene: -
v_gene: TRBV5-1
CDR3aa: CASSLGFSGANVLTF
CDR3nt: TGCGCCAGCAGCTTGGGATTCTCTGGGGCCAACGTCCTGACTTTC